The entry that follows covers one T cell receptor beta chain sequence. Its antigen is unidentified. TCRdb keeps only in-frame clones here, not all; method: immunoSEQ multiplex PCR. The sample includes roughly 120,000 clones, about nine tenths of them seen just once. This sample is part of a study of PD-1 blockade in mismatch repair-deficient tumors. Notes on the study in general: After pembrolizumab, tumor-resident clones rose rapidly, then generally contracted before radiologic responses.

The V gene's germline CDR1 is SGHAT and CDR2 FQNNGV. The CDR3 sequence is 15 residues long. V lost 5 bases to trimming and J lost 8 bases, with 19 bases between them. Specimen: peripheral blood, collected just under 74 weeks after starting pembrolizumab. The sequence came from an adult with mismatch repair-deficient cancer. V usage is TRBV11-2 and J usage is TRBJ2-4, with D uncertain. Written as DNA, the CDR3 is TGTGCCAGCAGCGGTGACCGGGCGTTCTCGTACATTCAGTACTTC. Protein: CASSGDRAFSYIQYF.